One T cell receptor beta chain is described in this entry. The same CDR3 also results from other DNA sequences found in this sample. The assay was carried out at the deep level. Repertoires were generated with immunoSEQ multiplex PCR, while TCRdb's copy carries only in-frame clones and drops some. The sample holds approximately 640,000 clones, about nine tenths seen once. Donors included only healthy HIV-negative adults lacking recent acute infections or vaccinations. The CDR3 is made up of 15 amino acids. The germline CDR1 and CDR2 sequences are SGDLS and YYNGEE. Trimming left V 0 bases short and J 1 base short, with 8 bases between. This record belongs to a study of shared clonotypes between healthy human individuals. On the study more broadly: Participating donors consisted of a couple of women and three men aged 18 to 49.

The chain recombines TRBV9 with TRBJ2-1; D perhaps matches TRBD2 (5 bases). The TCR originated in a man aged 18-30 years in good health. Some clones in this sample may be carry-over from other donors' samples. Sequences were obtained from memory CD8+ T cells from PBMCs. Sample subset: CD45RO+ cells pooled with CCR7-negative TemRA cells. The CDR3 DNA reads TGTGCCAGCAGCGTAGTAGGGAGTTCCTACAATGAGCAGTTCTTC. It codes for CASSVVGSSYNEQFF. The whole variable domain, filled in from reference TRBV9 and TRBJ2-1, reads DSGVTQTPKHLITATGQRVTLRCSPRSGDLSVYWYQQSLDQGLQFLIQYYNGEERAKGNILERFSAQQFPDLHSELNLSSLELGDSALYFCASSVVGSSYNEQFFGPGTRLTVL.